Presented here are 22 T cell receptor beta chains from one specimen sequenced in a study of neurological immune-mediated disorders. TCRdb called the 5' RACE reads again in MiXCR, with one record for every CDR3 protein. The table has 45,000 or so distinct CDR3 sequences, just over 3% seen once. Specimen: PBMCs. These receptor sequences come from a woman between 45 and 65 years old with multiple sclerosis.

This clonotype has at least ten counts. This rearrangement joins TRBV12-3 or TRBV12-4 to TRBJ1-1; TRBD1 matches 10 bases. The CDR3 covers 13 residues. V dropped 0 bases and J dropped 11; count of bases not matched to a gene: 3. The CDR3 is CASSLAGQGVAFF. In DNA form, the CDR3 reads TGTGCCAGCAGTTTAGCCGGACAGGGGGTTGCTTTCTTT.

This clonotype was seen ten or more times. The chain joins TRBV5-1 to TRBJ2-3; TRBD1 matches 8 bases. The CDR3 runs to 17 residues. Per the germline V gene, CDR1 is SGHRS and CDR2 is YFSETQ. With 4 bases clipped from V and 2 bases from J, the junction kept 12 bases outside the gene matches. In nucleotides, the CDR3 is TGCGCCAGCAGCCACCGACAGGGGAGTATCCTCACAGATACGCAGTATTTT. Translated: CASSHRQGSILTDTQYF.

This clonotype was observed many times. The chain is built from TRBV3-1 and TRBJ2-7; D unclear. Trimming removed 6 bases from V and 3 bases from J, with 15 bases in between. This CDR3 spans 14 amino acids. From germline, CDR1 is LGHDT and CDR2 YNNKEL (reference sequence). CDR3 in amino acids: CASSPYPFSYEQYF. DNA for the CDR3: TGTGCCAGCAGTCCATACCCGTTCAGCTACGAGCAGTACTTC.

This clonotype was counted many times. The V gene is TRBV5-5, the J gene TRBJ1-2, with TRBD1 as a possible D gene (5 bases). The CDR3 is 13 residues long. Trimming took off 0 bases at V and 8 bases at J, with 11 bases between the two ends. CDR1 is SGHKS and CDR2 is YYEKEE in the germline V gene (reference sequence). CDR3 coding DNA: TGTGCCAGCAGCTTGGGAGGGGATGGCGGCTACACCTTC. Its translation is CASSLGGDGGYTF. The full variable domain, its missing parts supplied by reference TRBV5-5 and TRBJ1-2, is DAGVTQSPTHLIKTRGQQVTLRCSPISGHKSVSWYQQVLGQGPQFIFQYYEKEERGRGNFPDRFSARQFPNYSSELNVNALLLGDSALYLCASSLGGDGGYTFGSGTRLTVV.

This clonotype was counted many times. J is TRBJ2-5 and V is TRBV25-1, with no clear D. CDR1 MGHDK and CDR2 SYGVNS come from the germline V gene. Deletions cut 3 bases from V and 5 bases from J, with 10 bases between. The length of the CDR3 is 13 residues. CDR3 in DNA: TGTGCCAGCAGTGATTTGGGGTTGGAGACCCAGTACTTC. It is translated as CASSDLGLETQYF. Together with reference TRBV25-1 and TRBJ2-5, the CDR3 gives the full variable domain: EADIYQTPRYLVIGTGKKITLECSQTMGHDKMYWYQQDPGMELHLIHYSYGVNSTEKGDLSSESTVSRIRTEHFPLTLESARPSHTSQYLCASSDLGLETQYFGPGTRLLVL.

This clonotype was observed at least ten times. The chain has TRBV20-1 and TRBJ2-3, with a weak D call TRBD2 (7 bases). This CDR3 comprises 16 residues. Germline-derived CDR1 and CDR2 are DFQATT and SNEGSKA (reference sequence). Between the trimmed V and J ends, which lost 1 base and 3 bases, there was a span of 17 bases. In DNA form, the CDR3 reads TGCAGTGCTAGAGCCGGGGGCGGGAGTAGGACAGATACGCAGTATTTT. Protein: CSARAGGGSRTDTQYF.

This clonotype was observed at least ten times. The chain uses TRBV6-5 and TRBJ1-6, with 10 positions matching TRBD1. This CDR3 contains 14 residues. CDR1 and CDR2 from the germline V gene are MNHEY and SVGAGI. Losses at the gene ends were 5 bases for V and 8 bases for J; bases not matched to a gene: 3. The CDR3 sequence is CASSKGTGDSPLHF. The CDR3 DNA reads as TGTGCCAGCAGTAAGGGGACAGGGGATTCACCCCTCCACTTT.

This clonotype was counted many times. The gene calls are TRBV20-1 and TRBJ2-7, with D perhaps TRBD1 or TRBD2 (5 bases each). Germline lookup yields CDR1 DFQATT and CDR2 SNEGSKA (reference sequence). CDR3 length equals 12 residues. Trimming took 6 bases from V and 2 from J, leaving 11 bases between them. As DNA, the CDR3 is TGCAGTGCCCAGGGAGAAGCCTACGAGCAGTACTTC. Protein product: CSAQGEAYEQYF.

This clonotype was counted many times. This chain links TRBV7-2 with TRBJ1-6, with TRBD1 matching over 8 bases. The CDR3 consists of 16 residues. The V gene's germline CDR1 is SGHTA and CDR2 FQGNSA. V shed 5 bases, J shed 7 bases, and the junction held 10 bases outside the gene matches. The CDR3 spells CASSPAGTGTNSPLHF. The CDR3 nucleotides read TGTGCCAGCAGCCCTGCCGGGACAGGCACCAATTCACCCCTCCACTTT.

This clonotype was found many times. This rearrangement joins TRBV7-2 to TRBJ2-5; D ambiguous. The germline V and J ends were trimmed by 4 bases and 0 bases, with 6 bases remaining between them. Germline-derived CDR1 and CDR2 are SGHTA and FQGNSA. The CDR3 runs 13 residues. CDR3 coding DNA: TGTGCCAGCAGCTCCGATTACCAAGAGACCCAGTACTTC. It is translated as CASSSDYQETQYF.

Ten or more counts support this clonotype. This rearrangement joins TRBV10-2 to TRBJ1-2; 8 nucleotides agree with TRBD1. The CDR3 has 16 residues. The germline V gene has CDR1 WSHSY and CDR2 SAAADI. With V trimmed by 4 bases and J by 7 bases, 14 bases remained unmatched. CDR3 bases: TGCGCCAGCAGTGTTGGGTCCGGGACAGGACTTTTTGGCTACACCTTC. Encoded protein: CASSVGSGTGLFGYTF.

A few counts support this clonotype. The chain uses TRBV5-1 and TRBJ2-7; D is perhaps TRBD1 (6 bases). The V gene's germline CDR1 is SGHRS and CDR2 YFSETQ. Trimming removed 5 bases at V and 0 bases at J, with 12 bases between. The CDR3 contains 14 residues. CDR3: CASRRDRSSYEQYV. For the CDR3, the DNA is TGCGCCAGCAGACGTGACAGGAGCTCCTACGAGCAGTACGTC.

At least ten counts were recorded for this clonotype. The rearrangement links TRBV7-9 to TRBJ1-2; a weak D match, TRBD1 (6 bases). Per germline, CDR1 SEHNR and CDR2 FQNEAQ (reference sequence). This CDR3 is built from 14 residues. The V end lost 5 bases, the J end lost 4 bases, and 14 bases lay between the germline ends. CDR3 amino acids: CASSVRGGGYGYTF. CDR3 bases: TGTGCCAGCAGCGTCAGGGGAGGGGGCTATGGCTACACCTTC. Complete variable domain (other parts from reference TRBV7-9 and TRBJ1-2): DTGVSQNPRHKITKRGQNVTFRCDPISEHNRLYWYRQTLGQGPEFLTYFQNEAQLEKSRLLSDRFSAERPKGSFSTLEIQRTEQGDSAMYLCASSVRGGGYGYTFGSGTRLTVV.

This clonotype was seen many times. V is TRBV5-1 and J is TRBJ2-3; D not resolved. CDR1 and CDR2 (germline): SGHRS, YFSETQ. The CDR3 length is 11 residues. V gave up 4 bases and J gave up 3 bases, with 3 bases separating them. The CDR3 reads CASSLTDTQYF. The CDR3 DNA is TGCGCCAGCAGCCTTACAGATACGCAGTATTTT.

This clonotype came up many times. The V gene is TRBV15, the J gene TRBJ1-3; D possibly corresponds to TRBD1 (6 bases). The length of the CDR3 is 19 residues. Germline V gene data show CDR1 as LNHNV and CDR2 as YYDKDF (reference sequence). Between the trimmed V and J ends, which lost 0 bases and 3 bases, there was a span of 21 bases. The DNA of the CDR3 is TGTGCCACCAGCAGAGATGAATTAGGGAACCTCAGGGGTGGAAACACCATATATTTT. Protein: CATSRDELGNLRGGNTIYF.

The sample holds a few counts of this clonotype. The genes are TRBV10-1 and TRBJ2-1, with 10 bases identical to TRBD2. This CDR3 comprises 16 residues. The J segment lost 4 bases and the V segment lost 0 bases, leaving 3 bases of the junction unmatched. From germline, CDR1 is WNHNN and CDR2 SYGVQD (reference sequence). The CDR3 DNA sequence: TGCGCCAGCAGTGAGTCAGCGGGGGGGGCGTACAATGAGCAGTTCTTC. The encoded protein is CASSESAGGAYNEQFF.

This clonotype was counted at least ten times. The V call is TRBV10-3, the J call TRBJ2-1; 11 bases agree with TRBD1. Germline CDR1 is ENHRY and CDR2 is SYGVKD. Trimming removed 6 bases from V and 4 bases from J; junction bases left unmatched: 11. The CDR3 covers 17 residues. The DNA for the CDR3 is TGTGCCATCAGACCGGGACAGGGGGTGACCACGTACAATGAGCAGTTCTTC. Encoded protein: CAIRPGQGVTTYNEQFF.

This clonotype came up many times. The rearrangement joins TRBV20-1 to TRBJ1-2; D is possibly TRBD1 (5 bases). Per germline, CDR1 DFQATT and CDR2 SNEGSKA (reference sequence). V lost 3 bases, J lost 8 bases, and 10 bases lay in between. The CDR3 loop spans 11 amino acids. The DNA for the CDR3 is TGCAGTGCTAGTTTAGGGACCGGCTACACCTTC. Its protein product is CSASLGTGYTF.

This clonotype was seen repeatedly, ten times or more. The CDR3 reads CASSPRTSGRVTEQYF. The CDR3, as DNA: TGTGCCAGCAGCCCGAGGACTAGCGGGAGGGTTACGGAGCAGTACTTC. This chain joins TRBV3-1 and TRBJ2-7, with 15 bases aligning to TRBD2. This CDR3 has 16 residues. CDR1 is LGHDT and CDR2 is YNNKEL in the germline V gene (reference sequence). Unmatched junction bases numbered 8, after V lost 4 bases and J lost 7 bases.

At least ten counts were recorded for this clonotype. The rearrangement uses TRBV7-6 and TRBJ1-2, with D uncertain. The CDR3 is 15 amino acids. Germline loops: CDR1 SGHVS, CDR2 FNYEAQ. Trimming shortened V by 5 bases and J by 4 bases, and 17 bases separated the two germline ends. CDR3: CASSPIAGSGYGYTF. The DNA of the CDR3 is TGTGCCAGCAGCCCCATCGCGGGGAGTGGCTATGGCTACACCTTC.

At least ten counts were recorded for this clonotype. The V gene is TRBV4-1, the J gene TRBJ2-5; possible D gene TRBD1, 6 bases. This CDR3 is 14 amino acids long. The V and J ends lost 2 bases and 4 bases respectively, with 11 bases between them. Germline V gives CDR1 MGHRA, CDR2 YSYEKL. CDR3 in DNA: TGCGCCAGCAGCCAAACAGGGATAAGAGAGACCCAGTACTTC. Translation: CASSQTGIRETQYF.

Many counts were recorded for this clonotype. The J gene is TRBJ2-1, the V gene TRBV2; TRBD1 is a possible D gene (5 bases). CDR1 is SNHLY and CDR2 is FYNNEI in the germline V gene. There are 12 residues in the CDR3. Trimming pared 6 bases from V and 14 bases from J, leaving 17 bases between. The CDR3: CASRADIRLEFF. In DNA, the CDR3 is TGTGCCAGCAGGGCGGACATTCGTCTGGAGTTCTTC.